These 2 T cell receptor beta chains share one sample of origin, sequenced in a study of blood T cell repertoires in COVID-19. The table came from immunoSEQ multiplex PCR; TCRdb's copy has only in-frame clones and leaves some out. The table lists 86,000 or so clones, about nine tenths of them singletons. Sequenced material: peripheral blood. The receptors were gathered from a middle-aged man with active or convalescent COVID-19.

This clone was seen only a few times. This chain links TRBV2 with TRBJ1-2; tentatively, D is TRBD1 (6 bases). V was trimmed by 8 bases and J by 5 bases, leaving 18 bases between them. Germline V gene data show CDR1 as SNHLY and CDR2 as FYNNEI. This CDR3 has 14 amino acids. The CDR3 loop is CASPKGRGEYGYTF. In DNA form, the CDR3 reads TGTGCCAGCCCCAAAGGGAGGGGGGAGTATGGCTACACCTTC.

The gene calls are TRBV9 and TRBJ2-5; TRBD2 is a possible D gene (6 bases). Germline-derived CDR1 and CDR2 are SGDLS and YYNGEE. The CDR3 contains 15 residues. Deletions cut 4 bases from V and 2 bases from J, with 15 bases between. The CDR3 bases are TGTGCCAGCAGCCCCCGACTAGTGGGGCAAGAGACCCAGTACTTC. Translation gives CASSPRLVGQETQYF.